Presented here are 20 T cell receptor beta chains from one specimen sequenced in a study of T cell responses to AZD1222 COVID-19 vaccine. Data came from immunoSEQ multiplex PCR; TCRdb stores just in-frame clones and leaves some out. The sample shows some 100,000 clones, about 88% of them seen only once. Sequencing was performed on peripheral blood, taken on day 0 of AZD1222 vaccination. All receptors derive from an adult in good health.

This chain links TRBV18 with TRBJ2-3; D not resolved. In germline, CDR1 is KGHSH, CDR2 LQKENI. The ends were cut back, 6 bases at V and 6 bases at J, with 4 bases in the middle. There are 10 residues in the CDR3. CDR3 sequence: CASSRDTQYF. In nucleotides, the CDR3 is TGTGCCAGCTCGAGGGATACGCAGTATTTT.

The chain recombines TRBV6-5 with TRBJ2-5, with 10 bases fitting TRBD1. From germline, CDR1 is MNHEY and CDR2 SVGAGI. Losses at the gene ends were 6 bases for V and 4 bases for J; bases not matched to a gene: 8. This CDR3 is 15 amino acids long. CDR3 nucleotides: TGTGCCAGCAGCCTAACCGGGACAGGGGTAGAGACCCAGTACTTC. It yields the protein CASSLTGTGVETQYF.

The rearrangement links TRBV5-4 to TRBJ2-2; D is uncertain. The CDR3 length is 14 residues. V lost 0 bases, J lost 7 bases, and 10 bases lay in between. Germline V gene sequence: CDR1 SGHNT, CDR2 YYREEE (reference sequence). The CDR3 region has the DNA TGTGCCAGCAGCTTGGCTGGGGTTGGCGGGGAGCTGTTTTTT. Its translation is CASSLAGVGGELFF. The full variable domain, rest sourced from reference TRBV5-4 and TRBJ2-2, is ETGVTQSPTHLIKTRGQQVTLRCSSQSGHNTVSWYQQALGQGPQFIFQYYREEENGRGNFPPRFSGLQFPNYSSELNVNALELDDSALYLCASSLAGVGGELFFGEGSRLTVL.

The chain carries TRBV24-1 and TRBJ2-7, with D possibly matching TRBD1 (6 bases). V dropped 3 bases and J dropped 6 bases, with 17 bases sitting between them. Germline CDR1 is KGHDR and CDR2 is SFDVKD. The CDR3 has 15 residues. The CDR3 region is CATSDPILTGCEQYV. DNA of the CDR3: TGTGCCACCAGTGATCCCATCTTAACAGGGTGCGAGCAGTACGTC.

This chain connects TRBV4-2 to TRBJ2-2; the D gene could be TRBD1 or TRBD2 (7 bases each). CDR3 length equals 19 residues. The V end was cut by 4 bases, the J end by 3 bases, with 24 bases between. The germline V gene has CDR1 LGHNA and CDR2 YNFKEQ. CDR3 bases: TGTGCCAGCAGCCCTAGACAGGGATCTACAGCGGGATACACCGGGGAGCTGTTTTTT. Its protein product is CASSPRQGSTAGYTGELFF.

The chain joins TRBV15 to TRBJ1-6; maybe TRBD1 (5 bases). Looked up from germline, CDR1 is LNHNV and CDR2 is YYDKDF (reference sequence). The V end was cut by 1 base, the J end by 1 base, with 8 bases between. The CDR3 runs to 16 residues. CDR3 nucleotides: TGTGCCACCAGCAGAGGTGGGGGTTCCTATAATTCACCCCTCCACTTT. It is translated as CATSRGGGSYNSPLHF.

V is TRBV5-4 and J is TRBJ2-7; TRBD1 or TRBD2 may be the D gene (5 bases each). Trimming shortened V by 0 bases and J by 7 bases, and 11 bases separated the two germline ends. The CDR3 has 13 amino acids. Germline CDR1 reads SGHNT; CDR2 reads YYREEE (reference sequence). The CDR3 region has the DNA TGTGCCAGCAGCTTGGATTGGGGCGGGGAGCAGTACTTC. This sequence encodes CASSLDWGGEQYF.

The DNA for the CDR3 is TGTGCCAGCAGTTACCTGAGACAGGGGACTGGTTCACCCCTCCACTTT. Encoded protein: CASSYLRQGTGSPLHF. The chain combines TRBV6-5 with TRBJ1-6; 8 bases match TRBD1. The germline gives CDR1 MNHEY, CDR2 SVGAGI. V was clipped by 2 bases and J by 9 bases; unmatched bases: 9. The CDR3 has 16 residues.

The chain combines TRBV24-1 with TRBJ2-2; weak D call: TRBD1 (6 bases). Germline lookup yields CDR1 KGHDR and CDR2 SFDVKD. The length of the CDR3 is 13 residues. V shed 8 bases and J shed 8 bases, with 14 bases lying between them. For the CDR3, the DNA is TGTGCCACCAAGTCCGGGACACCGGGGGAGCTGTTTTTT. Translated: CATKSGTPGELFF.

This clone has only one observation. The gene calls are TRBV5-8 and TRBJ2-5, with TRBD2 identical over 9 bases. The V segment lost 3 bases and the J segment 1 base; nucleotides outside the gene matches: 16. CDR3 size: 19 residues. CDR1 SGHTS and CDR2 YDEGEE come from the germline V gene. For the CDR3, the DNA is TGTGCCAGCAGCTGGGGTTGGGCAATCAGCGGGGGGAGCCAAGAGACCCAGTACTTC. It translates to CASSWGWAISGGSQETQYF.

V gene TRBV2 combines with J gene TRBJ1-2, with 8 bases fitting TRBD1. CDR3 length equals 13 residues. Germline values: CDR1 SNHLY, CDR2 FYNNEI. The J segment lost 4 bases and the V segment lost 6 bases, leaving 4 bases of the junction unmatched. The CDR3 protein is CASRETGVYGYTF. The CDR3 coding sequence is TGTGCCAGCAGGGAGACAGGGGTCTATGGCTACACCTTC.

The chain has TRBV5-5 and TRBJ2-1, with unresolved D. The V end lost 2 bases, the J end lost 4 bases, and 7 bases lay between the germline ends. The germline V gene encodes CDR1 SGHKS and CDR2 YYEKEE (reference sequence). This CDR3 contains 13 residues. The CDR3 DNA is TGTGCCAGCAGCTTAGCAGATTACAATGAGCAGTTCTTC. This encodes CASSLADYNEQFF. The complete variable domain, with remaining parts taken from reference TRBV5-5 and TRBJ2-1, reads DAGVTQSPTHLIKTRGQQVTLRCSPISGHKSVSWYQQVLGQGPQFIFQYYEKEERGRGNFPDRFSARQFPNYSSELNVNALLLGDSALYLCASSLADYNEQFFGPGTRLTVL.

The rearrangement links TRBV27 to TRBJ2-6; 11 bases agree with TRBD1. This CDR3 is built from 21 residues. Losses at the gene ends were 4 bases for V and 3 bases for J; bases not matched to a gene: 17. The V gene's germline CDR1 is MNHEY and CDR2 SMNVEV (reference sequence). CDR3 amino acids: CASSSPDGTGGGALGANVLTF. The DNA for the CDR3 is TGTGCCAGCAGTTCCCCCGACGGGACAGGGGGTGGGGCCCTTGGGGCCAACGTCCTGACTTTC.

This clone was found a few times. The chain combines TRBV7-2 with TRBJ2-7; D unclear. In germline, CDR1 is SGHTA, CDR2 FQGNSA. V was cut by 1 base and J by 7 bases, with 17 bases left in between. The CDR3 sequence is 15 residues long. The CDR3 here is CASSLVGQPLREQYF. Here the CDR3 DNA reads TGTGCCAGCAGCTTAGTAGGCCAGCCCCTGAGGGAGCAGTACTTC.

J is TRBJ2-2 and V is TRBV7-2; TRBD1 is a possible D gene (6 bases). CDR1 is SGHTA and CDR2 is FQGNSA in the germline V gene. The CDR3 runs 15 residues. V lost 5 bases and J lost 4, with 14 bases in between. CDR3 in DNA: TGTGCCAGCAGCCTTAACAGGGTATCCACCGGGGAGCTGTTTTTT. Protein sequence: CASSLNRVSTGELFF.

This chain links TRBV12-3 or TRBV12-4 with TRBJ1-2; D is undetermined. Trimming stripped 3 bases from V and 2 bases from J, with 7 bases between. The CDR3 runs 13 residues. DNA for the CDR3: TGTGCCAGCAGTTTTGGGGTGAACTATGGCTACACCTTC. Translation: CASSFGVNYGYTF.

The V gene is TRBV5-1, the J gene TRBJ2-5; 7 bases fit TRBD2. Germline loops: CDR1 SGHRS, CDR2 YFSETQ. The J segment lost 1 base and the V segment lost 5 bases, leaving 8 bases of the junction unmatched. This CDR3 region has 15 residues. The CDR3 here is CASRRVAGPQETQYF. For the CDR3, the DNA is TGCGCCAGCAGGCGAGTAGCGGGCCCCCAAGAGACCCAGTACTTC. Looking up the rest from reference TRBV5-1 and TRBJ2-5 gives the full variable domain: KAGVTQTPRYLIKTRGQQVTLSCSPISGHRSVSWYQQTPGQGLQFLFEYFSETQRNKGNFPGRFSGRQFSNSRSEMNVSTLELGDSALYLCASRRVAGPQETQYFGPGTRLLVL.

The chain combines TRBV1 with TRBJ2-1; the table assigns TRBD2, which was not confirmed against the DNA. TRBV1 is marked as a pseudogene. This CDR3 comprises 17 residues. The CDR3 loop reads CTSSQEPRREGGNEQFF. For the CDR3, the DNA is TGCACCAGCAGCCAAGAGCCCAGGCGGGAGGGAGGTAATGAGCAGTTCTTC.

The gene calls are TRBV5-4 and TRBJ1-1, with 10 bases aligning to TRBD1. With V trimmed by 0 bases and J by 1 base, 6 bases remained unmatched. Germline CDR1 is SGHNT and CDR2 is YYREEE (reference sequence). This CDR3 is built from 17 residues. The CDR3 spells CASSLGAGQGRNTEAFF. Written as DNA, the CDR3 is TGTGCCAGCAGCTTGGGCGCGGGACAGGGGCGGAACACTGAAGCTTTCTTT.

The chain is built from TRBV6-1 and TRBJ1-2; D is perhaps TRBD1 (5 bases). CDR3 length: 15 amino acids. The ends were cut back, 1 base at V and 3 bases at J, with 12 bases in the middle. Germline-derived CDR1 and CDR2 are MNHNS and SASEGT. The CDR3 is CASSEVRGWDYGYTF. The CDR3 DNA reads TGTGCCAGCAGTGAAGTGAGGGGTTGGGACTATGGCTACACCTTC.